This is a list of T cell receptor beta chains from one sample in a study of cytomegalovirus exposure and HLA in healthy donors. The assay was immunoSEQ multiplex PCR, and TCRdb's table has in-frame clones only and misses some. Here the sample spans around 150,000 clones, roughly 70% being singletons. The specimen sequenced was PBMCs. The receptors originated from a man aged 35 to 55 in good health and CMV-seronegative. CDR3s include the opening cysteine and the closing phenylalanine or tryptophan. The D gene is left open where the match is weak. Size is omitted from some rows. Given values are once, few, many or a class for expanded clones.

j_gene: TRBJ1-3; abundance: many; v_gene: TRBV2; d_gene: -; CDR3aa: CASVGLRLSESGNTIYF; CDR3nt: TGTGCCAGCGTGGGACTCCGGCTGAGCGAATCTGGAAACACCATATATTTT
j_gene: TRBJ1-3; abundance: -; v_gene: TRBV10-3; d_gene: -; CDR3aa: CAISESNQQRSTIYF; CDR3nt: TGTGCCATCAGTGAGTCAAACCAACAACGGAGCACCATATATTTT
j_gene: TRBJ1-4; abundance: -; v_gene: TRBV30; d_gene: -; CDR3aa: CAWTSVNEKLFF; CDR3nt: TGTGCCTGGACGTCGGTTAATGAAAAACTGTTTTTT
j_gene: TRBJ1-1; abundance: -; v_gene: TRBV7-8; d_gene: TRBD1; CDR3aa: CASSFQGATEAFF; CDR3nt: TGTGCCAGCAGCTTCCAGGGGGCGACTGAAGCTTTCTTT
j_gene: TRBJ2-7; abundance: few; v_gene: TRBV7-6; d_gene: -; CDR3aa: CASSLAPGQLSYEQYF; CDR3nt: TGTGCCAGCAGCTTAGCGCCAGGGCAGCTTTCCTACGAGCAGTACTTC
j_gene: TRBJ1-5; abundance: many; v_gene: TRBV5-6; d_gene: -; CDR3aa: CASSLDLQGFNQPQHF; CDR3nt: TGTGCCAGCAGCTTGGACCTACAGGGATTTAATCAGCCCCAGCATTTT
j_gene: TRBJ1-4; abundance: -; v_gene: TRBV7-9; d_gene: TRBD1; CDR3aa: CASSALGQGNEKLFF; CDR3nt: TGTGCCAGCAGCGCCCTAGGACAGGGTAATGAAAAACTGTTTTTT
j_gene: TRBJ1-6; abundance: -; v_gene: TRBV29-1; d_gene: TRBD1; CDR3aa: CSVGKGAGSPLHF; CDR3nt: TGCAGCGTTGGTAAGGGGGCAGGTTCACCCCTCCACTTT
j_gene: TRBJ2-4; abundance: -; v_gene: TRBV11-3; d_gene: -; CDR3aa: CASSPRGLTKNIQYF; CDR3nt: TGTGCCAGCAGCCCACGGGGTTTAACCAAAAACATTCAGTACTTC
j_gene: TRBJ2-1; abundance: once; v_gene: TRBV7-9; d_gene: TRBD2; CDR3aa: CASSFGTRNPYNEQFF; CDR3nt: TGTGCCAGCAGCTTCGGGACTAGGAACCCCTACAATGAGCAGTTCTTC
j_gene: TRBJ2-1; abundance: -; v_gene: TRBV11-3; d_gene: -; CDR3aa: CASSPGTPSSNEQFF; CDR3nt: TGTGCCAGCAGCCCTGGGACTCCATCTTCCAATGAGCAGTTCTTC
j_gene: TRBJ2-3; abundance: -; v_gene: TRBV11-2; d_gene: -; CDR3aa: CASSLEWTVTDTQYF; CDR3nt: TGTGCCAGCAGCTTAGAGTGGACAGTTACAGATACGCAGTATTTT
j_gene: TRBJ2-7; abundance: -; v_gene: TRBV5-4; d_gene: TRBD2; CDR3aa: CASSGSGGAVQNEQYF; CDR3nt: TGTGCCAGCAGCGGTAGCGGGGGGGCGGTTCAGAACGAGCAGTACTTC
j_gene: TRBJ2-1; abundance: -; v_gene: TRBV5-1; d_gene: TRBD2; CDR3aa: CASSDGTSSYNEQFF; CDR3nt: TGCGCCAGCAGCGACGGGACTAGCAGTTACAATGAGCAGTTCTTC
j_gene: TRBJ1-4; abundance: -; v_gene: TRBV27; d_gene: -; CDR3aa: CASSLQGTNEKLFF; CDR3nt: TGTGCCAGCAGTTTACAGGGAACTAATGAAAAACTGTTTTTT
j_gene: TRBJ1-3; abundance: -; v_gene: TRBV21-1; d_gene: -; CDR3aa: CASSNGGRTTDSGNTIYF; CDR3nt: TGTGCCAGCAGCAACGGGGGTCGAACCACGGACTCTGGAAACACCATATATTTT
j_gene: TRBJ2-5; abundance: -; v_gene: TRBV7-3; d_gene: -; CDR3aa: CASSLDGRETQYF; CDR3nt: TGTGCCAGCAGCTTAGATGGGAGAGAGACCCAGTACTTC
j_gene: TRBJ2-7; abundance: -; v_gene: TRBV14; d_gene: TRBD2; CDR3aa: CASSRKRSRLAVSYEQYF; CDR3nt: TGTGCCAGCAGCCGCAAACGCTCCCGACTAGCTGTTAGCTACGAGCAGTACTTC
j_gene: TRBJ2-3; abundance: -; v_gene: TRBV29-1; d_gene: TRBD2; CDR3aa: CSAERGASPDTQYF; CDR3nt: TGCAGCGCCGAGCGGGGGGCCTCCCCAGATACGCAGTATTTT
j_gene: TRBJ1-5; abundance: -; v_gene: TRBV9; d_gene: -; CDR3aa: CASSVAAGGNQPQHF; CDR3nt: TGTGCCAGCAGCGTAGCGGCAGGTGGTAATCAGCCCCAGCATTTT
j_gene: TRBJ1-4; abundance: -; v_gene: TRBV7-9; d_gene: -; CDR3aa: CASSQNEKLFF; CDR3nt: TGTGCCAGCAGCCAAAATGAAAAACTGTTTTTT
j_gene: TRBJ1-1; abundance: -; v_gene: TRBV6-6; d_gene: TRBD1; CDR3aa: CASSLGTGTNTEAFF; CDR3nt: TGTGCCAGCTCTCTAGGGACAGGGACGAACACTGAAGCTTTCTTT
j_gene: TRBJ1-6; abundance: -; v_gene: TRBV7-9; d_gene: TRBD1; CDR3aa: CASSSHRGQGSPLHF; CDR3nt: TGTGCCAGCAGCTCCCACAGGGGGCAGGGGTCACCCCTCCACTTT
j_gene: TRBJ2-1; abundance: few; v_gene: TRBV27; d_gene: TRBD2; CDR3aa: CASSSGSAYNEQFF; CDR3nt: TGTGCCAGCAGTAGCGGGAGTGCCTACAATGAGCAGTTCTTC
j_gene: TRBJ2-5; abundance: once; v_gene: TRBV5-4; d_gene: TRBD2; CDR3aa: CASSWSPGGTSGALAQYF; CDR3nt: TGTGCCAGCAGTTGGAGTCCGGGGGGGACTAGCGGGGCCCTGGCCCAGTACTTC
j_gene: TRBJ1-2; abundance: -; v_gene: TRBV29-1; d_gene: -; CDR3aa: CSVEDPGYTF; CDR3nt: TGCAGCGTTGAAGATCCGGGGTACACCTTC
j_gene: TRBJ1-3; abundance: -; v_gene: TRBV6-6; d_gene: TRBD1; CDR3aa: CASRKGDRGNTIYF; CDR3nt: TGTGCCAGCAGGAAAGGGGACAGGGGTAACACCATATATTTT
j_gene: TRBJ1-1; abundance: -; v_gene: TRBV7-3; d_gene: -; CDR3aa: CASSQVRNTEAFF; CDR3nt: TGTGCCAGCAGCCAGGTCAGGAACACTGAAGCTTTCTTT
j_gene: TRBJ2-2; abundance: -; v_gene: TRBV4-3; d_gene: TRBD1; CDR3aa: CASSRPAGGDGELFF; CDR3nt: TGCGCCAGCAGCCGCCCGGCAGGGGGCGACGGGGAGCTGTTTTTT
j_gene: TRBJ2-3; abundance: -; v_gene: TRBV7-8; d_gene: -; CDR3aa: CASSPQRRGRADTQYF; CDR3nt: TGTGCCAGCAGTCCCCAAAGGCGGGGCCGGGCGGATACGCAGTATTTT
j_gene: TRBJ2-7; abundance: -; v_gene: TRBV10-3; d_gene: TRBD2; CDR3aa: CASAGSGYEQYF; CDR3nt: TGTGCCTCAGCGGGGAGTGGCTACGAGCAGTACTTC
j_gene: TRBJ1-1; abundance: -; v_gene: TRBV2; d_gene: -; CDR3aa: CASKGQVNTEAFF; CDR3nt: TGTGCCAGCAAAGGACAAGTGAACACTGAAGCTTTCTTT
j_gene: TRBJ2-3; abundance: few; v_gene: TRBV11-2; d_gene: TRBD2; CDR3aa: CASSLGGLAGGGRGVQYF; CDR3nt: TGTGCCAGCAGCTTAGGCGGCCTAGCGGGAGGGGGAAGGGGTGTGCAGTATTTT
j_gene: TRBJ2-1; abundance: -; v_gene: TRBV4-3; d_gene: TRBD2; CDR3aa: CASSQDWGGGGYNEQFF; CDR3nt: TGCGCCAGCAGCCAAGATTGGGGCGGGGGGGGATACAATGAGCAGTTCTTC
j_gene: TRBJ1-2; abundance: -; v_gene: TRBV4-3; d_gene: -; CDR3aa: CASSQDTGTPNYGYTF; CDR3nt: TGCGCCAGCAGCCAAGACACCGGGACACCTAACTATGGCTACACCTTC
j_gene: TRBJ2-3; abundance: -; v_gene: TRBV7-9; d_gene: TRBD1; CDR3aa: CASSSERQGSTDTQYF; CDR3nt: TGTGCCAGCAGCTCGGAAAGACAGGGAAGCACAGATACGCAGTATTTT
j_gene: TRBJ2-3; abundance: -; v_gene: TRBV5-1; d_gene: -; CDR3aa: CASSLSDTSTDTQYF; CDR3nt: TGCGCCAGCAGCTTGTCAGACACTAGCACAGATACGCAGTATTTT
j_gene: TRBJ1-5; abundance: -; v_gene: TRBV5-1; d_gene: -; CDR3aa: CASRVTPSNQPQHF; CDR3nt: TGCGCCAGCAGAGTGACACCTAGCAATCAGCCCCAGCATTTT
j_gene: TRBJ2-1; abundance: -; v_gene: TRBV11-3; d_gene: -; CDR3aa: CASSGRSENEQFF; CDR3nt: TGTGCCAGCAGCGGTCGCAGCGAGAATGAGCAGTTCTTC
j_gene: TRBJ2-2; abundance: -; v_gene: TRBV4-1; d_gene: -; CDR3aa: CASSQFGQNTGELFF; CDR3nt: TGCGCCAGCAGCCAATTCGGACAGAACACCGGGGAGCTGTTTTTT
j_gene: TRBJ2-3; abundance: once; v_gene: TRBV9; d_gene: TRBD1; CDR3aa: CASSVGGWTGSYSTDTQYF; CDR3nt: TGTGCCAGCAGCGTTGGGGGCTGGACAGGATCTTACAGCACAGATACGCAGTATTTT
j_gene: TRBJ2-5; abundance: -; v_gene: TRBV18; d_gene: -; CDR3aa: CASSLGTPNQETQYF; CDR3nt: TGTGCCAGCTCACTCGGGACACCGAACCAAGAGACCCAGTACTTC
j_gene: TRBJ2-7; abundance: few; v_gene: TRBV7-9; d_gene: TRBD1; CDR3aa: CASSSDRVSYEQYF; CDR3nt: TGTGCCAGCAGCTCCGACAGGGTCTCCTACGAGCAGTACTTC
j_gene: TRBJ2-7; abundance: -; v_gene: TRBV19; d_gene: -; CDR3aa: CASSIGQAYEQYF; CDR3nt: TGTGCCAGTAGTATCGGCCAGGCCTACGAGCAGTACTTC
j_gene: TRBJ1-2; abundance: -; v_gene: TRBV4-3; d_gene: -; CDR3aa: CASSQDLNKGFEDGYTF; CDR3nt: TGCGCCAGCAGCCAAGATCTAAACAAGGGGTTTGAAGATGGCTACACCTTC
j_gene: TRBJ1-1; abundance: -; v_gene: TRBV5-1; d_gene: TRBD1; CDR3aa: CASSLRTGENTEAFF; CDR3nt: TGCGCCAGCAGCTTGAGGACAGGGGAGAACACTGAAGCTTTCTTT
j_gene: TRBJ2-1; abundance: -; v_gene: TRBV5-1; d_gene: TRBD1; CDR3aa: CASSSTGDPTYNEQFF; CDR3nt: TGCGCCAGCAGCAGTACAGGGGACCCTACCTACAATGAGCAGTTCTTC